The clone carrying this T cell receptor (beta chain) was counted between two and nine times. Germline CDR1 MDHEN, CDR2 SYDVKM. J lost 7 bases, V lost 6 bases, and 10 bases had no gene match. The CDR3 contains 15 residues. Participants had their cohort set by participant-reported clinical history. Before being deemed recovered, Cohort 3 donors had two negative PCRs, clearance, or symptom resolution. The data are from a study of blood T cell repertoires in COVID-19. Across the whole study: From T cells, B-cell-depleted T cells, or PBMCs came the material, which was cDNA or gDNA.

Original data processing: Amplification from reference gene primers served as the basis for estimated nucleated cell counts. The assay was immunoSEQ multiplex PCR, and TCRdb's table has in-frame clones only and misses some. V and J calls and clone size come straight from that table; D and trimming were deduced from the DNA. The sample contains approximately 200,000 clones, around 84% of which appear only once. The sequenced material came from PBMCs or T cells enriched from blood (not recorded which). The TCR originated in a woman aged 30 to 39 who had recovered from COVID-19. The J gene is TRBJ1-5, the V gene TRBV28; the match to TRBD1 covers 9 bases. This chain's CDR3 is CASRVGTGIEQPQHF. CDR3 DNA: TGTGCCAGCAGGGTAGGGACAGGGATTGAGCAGCCCCAGCATTTT. Full variable domain (outside the CDR3, taken from reference TRBV28 and TRBJ1-5): DVKVTQSSRYLVKRTGEKVFLECVQDMDHENMFWYRQDPGLGLRLIYFSYDVKMKEKGDIPEGYSVSREKKERFSLILESASTNQTSMYLCASRVGTGIEQPQHFGDGTRLSIL.